This is a list of T cell receptor beta chains from one sample in a study of T cell responses to AZD1222 COVID-19 vaccine. Measured with immunoSEQ multiplex PCR; TCRdb has only the in-frame clones, and not every one. The data hold 100,000 to 120,000 clones, with roughly 89% observed a single time. Sample: peripheral blood, taken 28 days after the second AZD1222 dose. All receptors derive from an adult who received the AZD1222 COVID-19 vaccine. CDR3s include the opening cysteine and the closing phenylalanine or tryptophan. D genes are given only for firm matches. Clone size is shown for a subset of rows, as once, few, many or a class of expanded clone.

j_gene: TRBJ2-7; d_gene: TRBD1; v_gene: TRBV7-2; abundance: NA; CDR3nt: TGTGCCAGCAGCCCCTCAGTAGGGACAGGGTCCCGCGAGCAGTACTTC; CDR3aa: CASSPSVGTGSREQYF
j_gene: TRBJ1-2; d_gene: TRBD1; v_gene: TRBV7-2; abundance: NA; CDR3nt: TGTGCCAGCAGCTCAAGGGGGCGCAGGTTGGAGGGCTACACCTTC; CDR3aa: CASSSRGRRLEGYTF
j_gene: TRBJ2-3; d_gene: NA; v_gene: TRBV5-1; abundance: NA; CDR3nt: TGCGCCAGCAGTGGAGCGGCGGCGGATGATACGCAGTATTTT; CDR3aa: CASSGAAADDTQYF
j_gene: TRBJ2-1; d_gene: NA; v_gene: TRBV29-1; abundance: NA; CDR3nt: TGCAGCGGAGGACGGGACACGGCCTACAATGAGCAGTTCTTC; CDR3aa: CSGGRDTAYNEQFF
j_gene: TRBJ2-3; d_gene: NA; v_gene: TRBV6-1; abundance: NA; CDR3nt: TGTGCCAGCAGTGAAGCTTGGGGGGGCTCGCAGTATTTT; CDR3aa: CASSEAWGGSQYF
j_gene: TRBJ1-1; d_gene: NA; v_gene: TRBV2; abundance: NA; CDR3nt: TGTGCCAGCATCAACCAAGACAGGTGGACTGAAGCTTTCTTT; CDR3aa: CASINQDRWTEAFF
j_gene: TRBJ1-1; d_gene: NA; v_gene: TRBV27; abundance: NA; CDR3nt: TGTGCCAGCAGTTTATGGCAACGGGAGGGTATAGCTTTCTTT; CDR3aa: CASSLWQREGIAFF
j_gene: TRBJ2-3; d_gene: NA; v_gene: TRBV10-3; abundance: NA; CDR3nt: TGTGCCATCAGTGAGTCGAGAAAAACAGATACGCAGTATTTT; CDR3aa: CAISESRKTDTQYF
j_gene: TRBJ2-2; d_gene: NA; v_gene: TRBV5-1; abundance: NA; CDR3nt: TGCGCCAGCAGCTTGGGACCTACTGGGGACACCGGGGAGCTGTTTTTT; CDR3aa: CASSLGPTGDTGELFF
j_gene: TRBJ1-1; d_gene: NA; v_gene: TRBV5-1; abundance: NA; CDR3nt: TGCGCCAGCAGAAGCGGGGCCAGCATGAACACTGAAGCTTTCTTT; CDR3aa: CASRSGASMNTEAFF
j_gene: TRBJ1-4; d_gene: NA; v_gene: TRBV19; abundance: once; CDR3nt: TGTGCCAGTAGTATAACGGAAAAACTGTTTTTT; CDR3aa: CASSITEKLFF
j_gene: TRBJ2-2; d_gene: NA; v_gene: TRBV19; abundance: NA; CDR3nt: TGTGCCAGTAGTATAGCGGGTGTGGAGCTGTTTTTT; CDR3aa: CASSIAGVELFF
j_gene: TRBJ1-2; d_gene: NA; v_gene: TRBV4-3; abundance: once; CDR3nt: TGCGCCAGCAGCCAGGGAGGGGTCGAAAATGGCTACACCTTC; CDR3aa: CASSQGGVENGYTF
j_gene: TRBJ1-2; d_gene: TRBD1; v_gene: TRBV7-2; abundance: once; CDR3nt: TGTGCCAGCAGCCCCAGGGGGCTATGGAATGGCTACACCTTC; CDR3aa: CASSPRGLWNGYTF
j_gene: TRBJ2-1; d_gene: NA; v_gene: TRBV28; abundance: few; CDR3nt: TGTGCCAGCAGCGACCGGGGTACCTACAATGAGCAGTTCTTC; CDR3aa: CASSDRGTYNEQFF
j_gene: TRBJ2-3; d_gene: TRBD2; v_gene: TRBV5-1; abundance: NA; CDR3nt: TGCGCCAGCAGCCCCGGTAACCTAGCGGGGGTCCAAGATACGCAGTATTTT; CDR3aa: CASSPGNLAGVQDTQYF
j_gene: TRBJ1-1; d_gene: NA; v_gene: TRBV28; abundance: NA; CDR3nt: TGTGCCAGCAGCACCACAGGGTTGAGGGCTTTCTTT; CDR3aa: CASSTTGLRAFF
j_gene: TRBJ1-1; d_gene: TRBD1; v_gene: TRBV14; abundance: once; CDR3nt: TGTGCCAGCAGCCAACGTACGGGACAGGGAGCCAACACTGAAGCTTTCTTT; CDR3aa: CASSQRTGQGANTEAFF
j_gene: TRBJ2-7; d_gene: TRBD1; v_gene: TRBV18; abundance: NA; CDR3nt: TGTGCCAGCTCACCTCCGGGACAGGGCAACTACGAGCAGTACTTC; CDR3aa: CASSPPGQGNYEQYF
j_gene: TRBJ1-2; d_gene: NA; v_gene: TRBV12-3/TRBV12-4; abundance: NA; CDR3nt: TGTGCCAGCAGTTTAATGGATTTCTATGGCTACACCTTC; CDR3aa: CASSLMDFYGYTF
j_gene: TRBJ1-1; d_gene: TRBD1; v_gene: TRBV19; abundance: NA; CDR3nt: TGTGCCAGTAGTGTGCAGGGGGCGGACACTGAAGCTTTCTTT; CDR3aa: CASSVQGADTEAFF
j_gene: TRBJ1-2; d_gene: TRBD1; v_gene: TRBV6-1; abundance: NA; CDR3nt: TGTGCCAGCAGTGAACCGGGACAGATGTACTATGGCTACACCTTC; CDR3aa: CASSEPGQMYYGYTF
j_gene: TRBJ1-4; d_gene: NA; v_gene: TRBV27; abundance: NA; CDR3nt: TGTGCCAGCAGTTTGACCCCAGGGGTTGAGGATGAAAAACTGTTTTTT; CDR3aa: CASSLTPGVEDEKLFF
j_gene: TRBJ2-1; d_gene: NA; v_gene: TRBV5-4; abundance: NA; CDR3nt: TGTGCCAGCAGCTCCTACAATGAGCAGTTCTTC; CDR3aa: CASSSYNEQFF
j_gene: TRBJ2-7; d_gene: TRBD1; v_gene: TRBV27; abundance: NA; CDR3nt: TGTGCCAGCAGTTGGGGACAGGTGAGCTCCTACGAGCAGTACTTC; CDR3aa: CASSWGQVSSYEQYF
j_gene: TRBJ2-3; d_gene: TRBD2; v_gene: TRBV7-3; abundance: NA; CDR3nt: TGTGCCAGCAGCTTAATACCTTTCGGGCGGGGGGGGTCCCCAGATACGCAGTATTTT; CDR3aa: CASSLIPFGRGGSPDTQYF
j_gene: TRBJ2-3; d_gene: NA; v_gene: TRBV5-1; abundance: NA; CDR3nt: TGCGCCAGCAGCTTGGGGGGTTTCCCAGATACGCAGTATTTT; CDR3aa: CASSLGGFPDTQYF
j_gene: TRBJ2-3; d_gene: TRBD2; v_gene: TRBV6-5; abundance: NA; CDR3nt: TGTGCCAGCAGCCCGGGGGGAACAGATACGCAGTATTTT; CDR3aa: CASSPGGTDTQYF
j_gene: TRBJ1-1; d_gene: NA; v_gene: TRBV9; abundance: NA; CDR3nt: TGTGCCAGCAGGGCAGGTATATATGAAGCTTTCTTT; CDR3aa: CASRAGIYEAFF
j_gene: TRBJ2-1; d_gene: NA; v_gene: TRBV24-1; abundance: NA; CDR3nt: TGTGCCACCAGTAGTGCAGGGCAGGATGAGCAGTTCTTC; CDR3aa: CATSSAGQDEQFF
j_gene: TRBJ2-7; d_gene: TRBD2; v_gene: TRBV3-1/TRBV3-2; abundance: NA; CDR3nt: TGTGCCAGCAGCTCTTCTGAACTAGCGGGGGAATCCATCTACGAGCAGTACTTC; CDR3aa: CASSSSELAGESIYEQYF
j_gene: TRBJ2-2; d_gene: NA; v_gene: TRBV19; abundance: NA; CDR3nt: TGTGCCAGTAGTATTAGTAGGGGTGGCACCGGGGAGCTGTTTTTT; CDR3aa: CASSISRGGTGELFF
j_gene: TRBJ2-2; d_gene: NA; v_gene: TRBV10-3; abundance: NA; CDR3nt: TGTGCCATCAGTGATGCAGGGGGGGACACCGGGGAGCTGTTTTTT; CDR3aa: CAISDAGGDTGELFF
j_gene: TRBJ2-1; d_gene: TRBD2; v_gene: TRBV4-2; abundance: NA; CDR3nt: TGTGCCAGCAGCCAAGGGACTAGTCTCTACAATGAGCAGTTCTTC; CDR3aa: CASSQGTSLYNEQFF
j_gene: TRBJ1-1; d_gene: NA; v_gene: TRBV5-1; abundance: NA; CDR3nt: TGCGCCAGCAGCCTGGGGCCGAACACTGAAGCTTTCTTT; CDR3aa: CASSLGPNTEAFF
j_gene: TRBJ1-6; d_gene: NA; v_gene: TRBV7-9; abundance: NA; CDR3nt: TGTGCCAGCAGAGGGGCGGTAGATAATTCACCCCTCCACTTT; CDR3aa: CASRGAVDNSPLHF
j_gene: TRBJ2-7; d_gene: TRBD1; v_gene: TRBV6-5; abundance: NA; CDR3nt: TGTGCCAGCAACCAACCGGGACAGACCTACGAGCAGTACTTC; CDR3aa: CASNQPGQTYEQYF
j_gene: TRBJ2-5; d_gene: TRBD1; v_gene: TRBV9; abundance: NA; CDR3nt: TGTGCCAGCAGCGTAGGGGCAGGGGGCTTTGAGACCCAGTACTTC; CDR3aa: CASSVGAGGFETQYF
j_gene: TRBJ1-2; d_gene: NA; v_gene: TRBV3-1/TRBV3-2; abundance: NA; CDR3nt: TGTGCCAGCAGCAAAGACGGCCCCTATGGCTACACCTTC; CDR3aa: CASSKDGPYGYTF
j_gene: TRBJ1-2; d_gene: TRBD1; v_gene: TRBV12-3/TRBV12-4; abundance: NA; CDR3nt: TGTGCCAGCACCCAAAGGGGGCATGGCTACACCTTC; CDR3aa: CASTQRGHGYTF
j_gene: TRBJ2-1; d_gene: TRBD1; v_gene: TRBV19; abundance: NA; CDR3nt: TGTGCCAGTAGTATAAGGGGACAGGGAGCCTACAATGAGCAGTTCTTC; CDR3aa: CASSIRGQGAYNEQFF
j_gene: TRBJ2-1; d_gene: NA; v_gene: TRBV6-6; abundance: few; CDR3nt: TGTGCCAGCAGCAAACAGGGTGTCAATGAGCAGTTCTTC; CDR3aa: CASSKQGVNEQFF
j_gene: TRBJ1-2; d_gene: NA; v_gene: TRBV5-4; abundance: once; CDR3nt: TGTGCCAGCAGCTTGTTGGGGGGTCAAGCTAACTATGGCTACACCTTC; CDR3aa: CASSLLGGQANYGYTF
j_gene: TRBJ1-2; d_gene: TRBD1; v_gene: TRBV24-1; abundance: NA; CDR3nt: TGTGCCACCAGTGATTCCTTGGACAGGGCCCATGGCTACACCTTC; CDR3aa: CATSDSLDRAHGYTF
j_gene: TRBJ2-7; d_gene: TRBD1; v_gene: TRBV15; abundance: NA; CDR3nt: TGTGCCACCAGCAGACAGGGGGTTGACGAGCAGTACTTC; CDR3aa: CATSRQGVDEQYF
j_gene: TRBJ1-5; d_gene: NA; v_gene: TRBV11-2; abundance: once; CDR3nt: TGTGCCAGCAGCTTAGGATTAGGGGGTCAGCCCCAGCATTTT; CDR3aa: CASSLGLGGQPQHF
j_gene: TRBJ1-5; d_gene: NA; v_gene: TRBV19; abundance: NA; CDR3nt: TGTGCCAGTAGTGAGGGGACGGGACAGCCCCAGCATTTT; CDR3aa: CASSEGTGQPQHF
j_gene: TRBJ2-3; d_gene: NA; v_gene: TRBV3-1/TRBV3-2; abundance: NA; CDR3nt: TGTGCCAGCAGCCGACTTAGGACCCAACCGCAGTATTTT; CDR3aa: CASSRLRTQPQYF
j_gene: TRBJ2-7; d_gene: NA; v_gene: TRBV7-2; abundance: few; CDR3nt: TGTGCCAGCAGCATAAATCGGAAAAACTACGAGCAGTACTTC; CDR3aa: CASSINRKNYEQYF
j_gene: TRBJ2-2; d_gene: NA; v_gene: TRBV11-2; abundance: NA; CDR3nt: TGTGCCAGCAGCTTACGGACCGCCCACGGGGAGCTGTTTTTT; CDR3aa: CASSLRTAHGELFF
j_gene: TRBJ2-7; d_gene: TRBD1; v_gene: TRBV7-2; abundance: NA; CDR3nt: TGTGCCAGCAGCTTAGGAAGGGGGCCCCCCTACGAGCAGTACTTC; CDR3aa: CASSLGRGPPYEQYF
j_gene: TRBJ1-2; d_gene: NA; v_gene: TRBV6-5; abundance: NA; CDR3nt: TGTGCCAGCAGTTACCAGGGGCCGCTCTATGGCTACACCTTC; CDR3aa: CASSYQGPLYGYTF
j_gene: TRBJ1-6; d_gene: NA; v_gene: TRBV27; abundance: NA; CDR3nt: TGTGCCAGCAGCCCTAGTACAGTTCGAAATTCACCCCTCCACTTT; CDR3aa: CASSPSTVRNSPLHF